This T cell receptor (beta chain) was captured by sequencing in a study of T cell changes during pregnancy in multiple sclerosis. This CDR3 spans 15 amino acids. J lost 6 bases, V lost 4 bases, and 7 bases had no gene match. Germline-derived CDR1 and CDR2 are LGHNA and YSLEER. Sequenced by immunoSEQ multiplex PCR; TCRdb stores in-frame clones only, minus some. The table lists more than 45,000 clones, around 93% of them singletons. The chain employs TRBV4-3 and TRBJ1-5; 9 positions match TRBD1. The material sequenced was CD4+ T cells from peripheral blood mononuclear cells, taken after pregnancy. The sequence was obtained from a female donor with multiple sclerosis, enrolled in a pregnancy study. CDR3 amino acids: CASSRDRGTLQPQHF. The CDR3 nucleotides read TGCGCCAGCAGCCGAGACAGGGGGACTCTTCAGCCCCAGCATTTT.